What follows describes a single T cell receptor (beta chain). The sample comes from a study of T cells in Graves' hyperthyroidism and ophthalmopathy. Regions amplified from RNA transcripts were the TCR beta CDR3 regions. HTBI primers were employed in a first-round RT-PCR of the TCR CDR3. TCRdb reprocessed the multiplex PCR reads with MiXCR, giving one entry per CDR3 protein. This repertoire shows 550,000 to 600,000 distinct CDR3 sequences, around 46% found once; its top ten account for under 20%. The CDR3 extends over 16 amino acids. Looked up from germline, CDR1 is ENHRY and CDR2 is SYGVKD. The V and J ends lost 6 bases and 7 bases, in that order; junction bases with no gene match: 12. The study excluded patients with uncontrolled infection, other autoimmune disease, pregnancy or lactation. Clinical symptoms, serum thyroxine, TRAb, thyroid ultrasound and orbital computed tomography informed diagnoses.

The gene calls are TRBV10-3 and TRBJ2-7, with TRBD2 identical over 13 bases. The receptor's source is an adult woman with Graves' disease, either hyperthyroidism or ophthalmopathy (not recorded which). Sample: peripheral blood or thyroid tissue (not recorded which). CDR3 DNA: TGTGCCATCAGGGCTGGGACTAGCGGGATCTCCGGGGAGCAGTACTTC. It yields the protein CAIRAGTSGISGEQYF.